The clone carrying this TCR beta chain occurred a few times. This sample was included in a study of CD8 T cells in ankylosing spondylitis. TCRdb reprocessed the 5' RACE reads with MiXCR, giving one entry per CDR3 protein. The data show 250,000 to 400,000 distinct CDR3 sequences, roughly 11% seen once. The ends were cut back, 3 bases at V and 0 bases at J, with 10 bases in the middle. In germline, CDR1 is SGHRS, CDR2 YFSETQ. This CDR3 has 16 amino acids. The receptor comes from a female donor with ankylosing spondylitis or in good health (not recorded which). The chain recombines TRBV5-1 with TRBJ2-6; D is unclear. Sequenced input: blood, either unsorted or a sorted T cell fraction (not recorded which). CDR3 in amino acids: CASSYPGNSGANVLTF. The DNA of the CDR3 is TGCGCCAGCAGCTACCCAGGAAACTCTGGGGCCAACGTCCTGACTTTC.